This T cell receptor beta chain was retrieved from a study of vaccination and CD4 T cells after COVID-19. The study, taken as a whole, reports: The researchers studied relatively few convalescent patients and omitted early post-infection timepoints. The authors identified 304 of 307 vaccine-specific clones in convalescent patients as spike mono-reactive.

The CDR3 has 11 amino acids. Germline V CDR1 and CDR2: SNHLY, FYNNEI. V dropped 8 bases and J dropped 7 bases, with 11 bases sitting between them. This clonotype was seen a few times. No antigen is known for it. Treatment denoted: roughly nine-day PBMC culture with coronavirus spike peptide pools or control peptides (ViraFEST assay). Negative selection recovered the CD4+ T cells once they had spent nine to ten days in culture. Sequenced with the Oncomine TCR Beta short-read assay was DNA taken from cultured CD4+ T cells. Someone extracted genomic DNA from cultured CD4+ T cells. TCRdb reprocessed the PCR reads via MiXCR and lists one record per CDR3 protein. The profile shows some 20,000 distinct CDR3 sequences, approximately 53% of them singletons.

This chain joins TRBV2 and TRBJ1-2, with a possible D match to TRBD1 (5 bases). The sequence was collected from a human donor who had recovered from COVID-19. Sequencing was carried out using CD4+ T cells from blood, cultured in vitro. CDR3 DNA: TGTGCCAGCCAGGGTTATGGTGGCTACACCTTC. Residues: CASQGYGGYTF.